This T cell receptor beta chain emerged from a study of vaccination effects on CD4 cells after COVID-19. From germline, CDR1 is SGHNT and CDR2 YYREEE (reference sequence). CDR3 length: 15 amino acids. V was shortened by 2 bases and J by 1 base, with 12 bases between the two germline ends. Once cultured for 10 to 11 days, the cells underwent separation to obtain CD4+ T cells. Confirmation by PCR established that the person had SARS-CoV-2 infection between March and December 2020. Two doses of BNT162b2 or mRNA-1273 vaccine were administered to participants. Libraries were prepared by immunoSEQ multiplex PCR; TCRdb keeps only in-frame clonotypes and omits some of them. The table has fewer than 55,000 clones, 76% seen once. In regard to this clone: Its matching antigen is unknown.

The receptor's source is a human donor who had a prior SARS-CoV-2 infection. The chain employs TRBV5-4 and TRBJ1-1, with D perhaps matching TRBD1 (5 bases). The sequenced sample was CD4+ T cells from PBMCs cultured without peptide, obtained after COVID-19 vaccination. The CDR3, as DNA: TGTGCCAGCAGCTTCCCGGACGACAGGAACACTGAAGCTTTCTTT. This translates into CASSFPDDRNTEAFF.